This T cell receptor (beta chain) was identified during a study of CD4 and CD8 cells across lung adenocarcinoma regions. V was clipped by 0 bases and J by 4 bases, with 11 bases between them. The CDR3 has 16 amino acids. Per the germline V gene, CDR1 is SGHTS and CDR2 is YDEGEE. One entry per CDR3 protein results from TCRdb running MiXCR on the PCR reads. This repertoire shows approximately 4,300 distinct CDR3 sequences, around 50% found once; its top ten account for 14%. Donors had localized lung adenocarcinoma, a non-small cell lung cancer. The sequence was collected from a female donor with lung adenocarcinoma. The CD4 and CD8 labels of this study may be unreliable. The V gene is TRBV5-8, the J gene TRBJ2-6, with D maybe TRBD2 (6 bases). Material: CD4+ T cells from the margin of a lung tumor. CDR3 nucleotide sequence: TGTGCCAGCAGCTTGGCACGCGGGACCGGGGCCAACGTCCTGACTTTC. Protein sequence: CASSLARGTGANVLTF.